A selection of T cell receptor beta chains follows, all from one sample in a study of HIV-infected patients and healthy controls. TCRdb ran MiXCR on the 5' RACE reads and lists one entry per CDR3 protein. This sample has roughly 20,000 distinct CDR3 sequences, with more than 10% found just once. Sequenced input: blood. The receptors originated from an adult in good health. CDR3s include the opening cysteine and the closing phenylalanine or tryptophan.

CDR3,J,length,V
CASSPRDRPHSPLHF,TRBJ1-6,15,TRBV3-1
CAVNRGGETQYF,TRBJ2-5,12,TRBV30
CAWRLTGRNTEAFF,TRBJ1-1,14,TRBV30
CASRTGGDEKLFF,TRBJ1-4,13,TRBV7-2
CASSYSPTGWGNEKLFF,TRBJ1-4,17,TRBV6-5
CASSLGARNTEAFF,TRBJ1-1,14,TRBV11-2
CASSKIVGGTEAFF,TRBJ1-1,14,TRBV28
CASSYSASLGTEAFF,TRBJ1-1,15,TRBV6-5
CASSSGRSNTEAFF,TRBJ1-1,14,TRBV7-3
CASRHRDRGPIAYNEQFF,TRBJ2-1,18,TRBV6-5
CASRDQTDTQYF,TRBJ2-3,12,TRBV5-1
CASSFKPLLQGQSNQPQHF,TRBJ1-5,19,TRBV7-2
CASSPTSGGAGETQYF,TRBJ2-5,16,TRBV9
CASSQDSGRIGSPLHF,TRBJ1-6,16,TRBV4-1
CASAQRGSDEKLFF,TRBJ1-4,14,TRBV7-2
CASSPWGSRLSSDTQYF,TRBJ2-3,17,TRBV4-2
CASSYSQGGLETQYF,TRBJ2-5,15,TRBV6-5
CASSSSPPGQPGNEQFF,TRBJ2-1,17,TRBV7-3
CASSARGGNQPQHF,TRBJ1-5,14,TRBV5-1
CASSQAYEQYF,TRBJ2-7,11,TRBV5-6
CASSPWTGDTEAFF,TRBJ1-1,14,TRBV18
CASSLGYEQYF,TRBJ2-7,11,TRBV5-1
CSARDRGIGQPQHF,TRBJ1-5,14,TRBV20-1
CASSPHDLFGYTF,TRBJ1-2,13,TRBV14
CASSRLTSGGAETQYF,TRBJ2-5,16,TRBV4-1
CSASPGQNTEAFF,TRBJ1-1,13,TRBV20-1
CASSLGLAGPDTQYF,TRBJ2-3,15,TRBV5-1
CASSLAQGGYGEQYF,TRBJ2-7,15,TRBV11-2
CASGLVPPGELFF,TRBJ2-2,13,TRBV12-5
CASRRTENSPLHF,TRBJ1-6,13,TRBV2
CASSNTGAPPVLGEQYF,TRBJ2-7,17,TRBV5-5
CASSSISGGPSEQYF,TRBJ2-7,15,TRBV6-5
CASSLAGSTGDTQYF,TRBJ2-3,15,TRBV5-1
CASREGFANTEAFF,TRBJ1-1,14,TRBV4-2
CASSSRTSGGRYF,TRBJ2-1,13,TRBV7-2
CASSVGQPDGPDTQYF,TRBJ2-3,16,TRBV9
CASSLMGSGGYTF,TRBJ1-2,13,TRBV5-6
CSVRPTGLGQTQYF,TRBJ2-5,14,TRBV20-1
CASSLARSVAF,TRBJ1-2,11,TRBV5-1
CASSQGARRATEAFF,TRBJ1-1,15,TRBV3-1
CASALTADSYNEQFF,TRBJ2-1,15,TRBV6-5
CASRLQGGAIYEQYF,TRBJ2-7,15,TRBV6-2/TRBV6-3
CASSFNGENSPLHF,TRBJ1-6,14,TRBV5-1
CASLPRDRRSEAFF,TRBJ1-1,14,TRBV6-6
CASSGRLAGIRTDTQYF,TRBJ2-3,17,TRBV7-2
CSARVLSGDTGELFF,TRBJ2-2,15,TRBV20-1
CASTLLTVLDTEAFF,TRBJ1-1,15,TRBV28
CASSLGRDTNYEQYF,TRBJ2-7,15,TRBV19
CASSQLSGGPYEQYF,TRBJ2-7,15,TRBV4-3
CASSPVRTSGGEKQYF,TRBJ2-7,16,TRBV5-6
CASSLGGWNTEAFF,TRBJ1-1,14,TRBV7-2
CASSLGAGGGQPQHF,TRBJ1-5,15,TRBV11-2
CSGRVPGDTQYF,TRBJ2-3,12,TRBV20-1
CASRLIGKQPQHF,TRBJ1-5,13,TRBV6-6